This T cell receptor (beta chain) was profiled in a study of blood T cells in healthy people across ages. Across the study: About one barcoded beta molecule per two T cells was the capture yield of template switching.

This clonotype appeared a single time. Its antigen is unidentified. A second PCR of roughly 7 to 11 cycles used a sample-barcoded 5' primer and a J-beta primer mix. One entry per CDR3 protein results from TCRdb running MiXCR on the 5' RACE reads. Here the sample spans around 2 million distinct CDR3 sequences, roughly two fifths being singletons. Trimming shortened V by 3 bases and J by 6 bases, and 16 bases separated the two germline ends. The CDR3 is made up of 15 amino acids. The germline gives CDR1 SGHDT, CDR2 YYEEEE. Study-level points and caveats: Diversity estimates from one million T cells were considered underestimates. In long-lived donors, naive CD4+ cell counts and diversity exceeded those of aged donors. Roughly linearly, TCR beta diversity per million T cells fell as age increased.

The rearrangement links TRBV5-6 to TRBJ1-5, with unresolved D. What was sequenced was blood. This clonotype was sampled from a human donor in good health. The CDR3 sequence: CASSSGLSAPQPQHF. The DNA for the CDR3 is TGTGCCAGCAGCTCCGGACTATCTGCGCCTCAGCCCCAGCATTTT.